The 18 T cell receptor beta chains below come from one sample, sequenced in a study of Graves' ophthalmopathy and Graves' hyperthyroidism. RNA transcripts served as template for amplifying TCR beta CDR3 sequences. HTBI primers were employed in first-round RT-PCR, then a second-round multiplex PCR followed. TCRdb independently ran MiXCR on the multiplex PCR reads; one entry per CDR3 protein. This table has 600,000 to 650,000 distinct CDR3 sequences, around a fifth appearing once. The specimen was peripheral blood. These TCRs come from a woman in her late teens or twenties with stable Graves' hyperthyroidism. Some clones in this sample may be carry-over from other donors' samples.

This clonotype was counted only a few times. The V and J genes are TRBV5-1 and TRBJ2-7; D remains ambiguous. Germline CDR1 is SGHRS and CDR2 is YFSETQ. This CDR3 region has 13 residues. Trimming took off 6 bases at V and 1 base at J, with 11 bases between the two ends. DNA of the CDR3: TGCGCCAGCACGAGGATCGGGTCCTACGAGCAGTACTTC. Its protein product is CASTRIGSYEQYF.

V and J are TRBV29-1 and TRBJ1-1, with D perhaps TRBD1 (5 bases). The CDR3 contains 13 residues. Germline CDR1 reads SQVTM; CDR2 reads ANQGSEA. Trimming removed 6 bases from V and 3 bases from J, with 14 bases in between. CDR3 region: CSVVGGEYTEAFF. Here the CDR3 DNA reads TGCAGCGTGGTGGGGGGAGAATACACTGAAGCTTTCTTT.

The J gene is TRBJ1-1, the V gene TRBV20-1, with D possibly matching TRBD1 (6 bases). Germline values: CDR1 DFQATT, CDR2 SNEGSKA (reference sequence). CDR3 size: 17 residues. With 3 bases removed from V and 2 bases from J, the gap between germline ends came to 22 bases. CDR3 sequence (DNA): TGCAGTGCTAGCCTGGGAGGGGGGACCTGGGGAAACACTGAAGCTTTCTTT. It yields the protein CSASLGGGTWGNTEAFF.

This chain uses TRBV4-3 with TRBJ2-7; 8 bases agree with TRBD1. The CDR3 length is 15 residues. With 1 base clipped from V and 0 bases from J, the junction kept 2 bases outside the gene matches. Germline assignment: CDR1 LGHNA and CDR2 YSLEER. The chain's CDR3 is CASSQGGQDSYEQYF. CDR3 in DNA: TGCGCCAGCAGCCAAGGGGGACAGGACTCCTACGAGCAGTACTTC.

J is TRBJ2-5 and V is TRBV2; the match to TRBD1 covers 8 bases. This CDR3 is 13 amino acids long. V lost 5 bases, J lost 8 bases, and 7 bases stayed unmatched. The germline V gene encodes CDR1 SNHLY and CDR2 FYNNEI. DNA of the CDR3: TGTGCCAGCAGTCCCGGGACAGGCCGAACCCAGTACTTC. Translation: CASSPGTGRTQYF.

V gene TRBV7-9 combines with J gene TRBJ1-3, with 7 positions matching TRBD1. This CDR3 region has 15 residues. V shed 2 bases and J 3 bases; nucleotides not matched to a gene: 4. Germline CDR1 reads SEHNR; CDR2 reads FQNEAQ (reference sequence). The CDR3 here is CASSLSTGVGNTIYF. The CDR3 DNA reads TGTGCCAGCAGCTTATCAACAGGGGTTGGAAACACCATATATTTT.

The rearrangement joins TRBV20-1 to TRBJ2-5; no reliable D call. CDR3 length: 15 amino acids. V dropped 4 bases and J dropped 2 bases, with 17 bases sitting between them. The germline CDR1 and CDR2 sequences are DFQATT and SNEGSKA (reference sequence). CDR3 region: CSATPSVASQETQYF. CDR3 nucleotide sequence: TGCAGTGCTACCCCTTCGGTGGCAAGTCAAGAGACCCAGTACTTC.

This clonotype was seen at least ten times. The chain has TRBV7-9 and TRBJ1-2, with 7 bases matching TRBD1. The germline V gene has CDR1 SEHNR and CDR2 FQNEAQ (reference sequence). After removal of 0 bases from V and 6 bases from J, the junction contained 4 bases not matched to a gene. CDR3 length equals 14 residues. The CDR3 loop is CASSLASGGHGYTF. The CDR3 region has the DNA TGTGCCAGCAGCTTAGCCTCAGGGGGACATGGCTACACCTTC.

This clonotype was recorded at least ten times. J is TRBJ1-5 and V is TRBV19; 10 bases fit TRBD1. The germline CDR1 and CDR2 sequences are LNHDA and SQIVND (reference sequence). With 7 bases clipped from V and 3 bases from J, the junction kept 12 bases outside the gene matches. CDR3 length equals 17 residues. CDR3 residues: CASKSPTGGLDNQPQHF. CDR3 in DNA: TGTGCCAGTAAGTCCCCGACAGGGGGCTTGGACAATCAGCCCCAGCATTTT.

V and J are TRBV6-1 and TRBJ2-2; 7 bases are a match to TRBD1. The CDR3 length is 16 residues. Unmatched junction bases numbered 7, after V lost 4 bases and J lost 2 bases. CDR1 and CDR2 (germline): MNHNS, SASEGT. For the CDR3, the DNA is TGTGCCAGCAGTGGGGCCGGGACAGAAAACACCGGGGAGCTGTTTTTT. Translated, it gives CASSGAGTENTGELFF.

The CDR3 sequence is CSDLQGGYGELFF. DNA of the CDR3: TGCAGCGACTTACAGGGAGGCTACGGGGAGCTGTTTTTT. The chain joins TRBV29-1 to TRBJ2-2, with D perhaps given as TRBD1 or TRBD2 (6 bases each). CDR3 length: 13 amino acids. V lost 7 bases to trimming and J lost 7 bases, with 16 bases between them. The germline V gene has CDR1 SQVTM and CDR2 ANQGSEA.

The sample holds many counts of this clonotype. V usage is TRBV6-1 and J usage is TRBJ2-7; D is perhaps TRBD1 (5 bases). V was clipped by 7 bases and J by 1 base, with 11 bases between them. The CDR3 extends over 13 amino acids. Germline V gene sequence: CDR1 MNHNS, CDR2 SASEGT. The CDR3 loop is CASTGAGSYEQYF. In nucleotides, the CDR3 is TGTGCCAGCACTGGGGCTGGGTCCTACGAGCAGTACTTC.

This clonotype was observed a handful of times. CDR3 DNA sequence: TGTGCCAGTAGTATTGGCCGATCCGGGAGTGTGTACACCGGGGAGCTGTTTTTT. Its translation: CASSIGRSGSVYTGELFF. The rearrangement uses TRBV19 and TRBJ2-2; D might be TRBD2 (6 bases). V lost 3 bases and J lost 3, with 20 bases in between. This CDR3 is built from 18 residues. Germline lookup yields CDR1 LNHDA and CDR2 SQIVND (reference sequence). The full variable domain, with the rest looked up from reference TRBV19 and TRBJ2-2, is DGGITQSPKYLFRKEGQNVTLSCEQNLNHDAMYWYRQDPGQGLRLIYYSQIVNDFQKGDIAEGYSVSREKKESFPLTVTSAQKNPTAFYLCASSIGRSGSVYTGELFFGEGSRLTVL.

This clonotype came up a few times. The rearrangement links TRBV2 to TRBJ1-5; D is uncertain. V was clipped by 9 bases and J by 4 bases, with 10 bases between them. The CDR3 sequence is 12 residues long. Germline V gene data show CDR1 as SNHLY and CDR2 as FYNNEI. As DNA, the CDR3 is TGTGCCAGTCAAGGAGCGAATCAGCCCCAGCATTTT. Its protein is CASQGANQPQHF.

This chain joins TRBV6-1 and TRBJ1-6; D gene ambiguous. The CDR3 has 14 residues. The germline V gene has CDR1 MNHNS and CDR2 SASEGT. V lost 4 bases, J lost 8 bases, and 12 bases lay in between. The CDR3, as DNA: TGTGCCAGCAGTGTAGGGAGCCGGTATTCACCCCTCCACTTT. Translated, it gives CASSVGSRYSPLHF.

This clonotype was picked up many times. This chain joins TRBV5-1 and TRBJ1-1, with D perhaps matching TRBD1 (5 bases). Germline values: CDR1 SGHRS, CDR2 YFSETQ. The germline V and J ends were trimmed by 4 bases and 3 bases, with 10 bases remaining between them. The CDR3 length is 13 residues. The CDR3: CASSQDIYTEAFF. CDR3 DNA: TGCGCCAGCAGCCAGGACATCTACACTGAAGCTTTCTTT.

CDR3 DNA sequence: TGCAGTGCTGGGACACCTGTTACTGAAGCTTTCTTT. Protein: CSAGTPVTEAFF. V and J are TRBV20-1 and TRBJ1-1; possibly TRBD1 for D (6 bases). CDR1 is DFQATT and CDR2 is SNEGSKA in the germline V gene (reference sequence). V lost 5 bases and J 5 bases, leaving 12 bases between the germline ends. CDR3 length: 12 residues.

This clonotype was detected ten times or more. V is TRBV6-1 and J is TRBJ2-7, with 8 bases identical to TRBD1. CDR1 and CDR2 (germline): MNHNS, SASEGT. The CDR3 loop spans 15 amino acids. J gave up 2 bases and V 1 base, and 4 bases lay outside the gene matches. CDR3 DNA sequence: TGTGCCAGCAGTGAAGGTCAGGGGGCACCCTACGAGCAGTACTTC. As protein: CASSEGQGAPYEQYF.